This entry lists 15 T cell receptor beta chains sequenced from one sample in a study of T cell responses to AZD1222 COVID-19 vaccine. Sequencing used immunoSEQ multiplex PCR; TCRdb keeps in-frame clones, though not all of them. The repertoire consists of 100,000 to 130,000 clones, with about nine tenths occurring once and the leading ten covering roughly 3%. The material was peripheral blood, obtained on day 0 of MenACWY control vaccination. These receptors were collected from an adult in good health.

This clone was found once. The chain recombines TRBV11-2 with TRBJ2-5; D is uncertain. CDR1 and CDR2 (germline): SGHAT, FQNNGV. The CDR3 spans 14 residues. V was shortened by 1 base and J by 2 bases, with 8 bases between the two germline ends. The CDR3 DNA reads as TGTGCCAGCAGCTTAGCACTCTTACAAGAGACCCAGTACTTC. Its protein is CASSLALLQETQYF.

The table lists this clone with a few counts. CDR3 protein: CASSFPTGGAKDYGYTF. As DNA, the CDR3 is TGTGCCAGCAGCTTCCCCACAGGGGGCGCGAAGGACTATGGCTACACCTTC. The chain is built from TRBV6-2 or TRBV6-3 and TRBJ1-2, with 9 bases that match TRBD1. The germline V gene has CDR1 MNHEY and CDR2 SVGEGT. The CDR3 length is 17 residues. Trimming at V came to 6 bases and at J to 3 bases, leaving 14 bases not matched to a gene.

V usage is TRBV29-1 and J usage is TRBJ1-1; maybe TRBD1 (5 bases). Germline CDR1 reads SQVTM; CDR2 reads ANQGSEA. The V end was cut by 7 bases, the J end by 3 bases, with 18 bases between. The CDR3 runs to 14 residues. The CDR3 loop is CSGQRQPGDTEAFF. CDR3 sequence (DNA): TGCAGCGGACAGCGACAGCCCGGGGACACTGAAGCTTTCTTT.

V and J are TRBV4-1 and TRBJ2-6; D unresolved. V lost 0 bases, J lost 0 bases, and 12 bases lay in between. There are 18 residues in the CDR3. The germline V gene encodes CDR1 MGHRA and CDR2 YSYEKL. The CDR3 spells CASSQDLRRTSGANVLTF. CDR3 DNA: TGCGCCAGCAGCCAAGATCTTCGGCGGACCTCTGGGGCCAACGTCCTGACTTTC.

V is TRBV6-1 and J is TRBJ2-1; 12 nucleotides line up with TRBD2. Germline V CDR1 and CDR2: MNHNS, SASEGT. CDR3 length: 16 amino acids. J gave up 6 bases and V 4 bases, and 7 bases lay outside the gene matches. The CDR3 DNA sequence: TGTGCCAGCAGTGGCCTACTAGCGGGGGGCCCCAATGAGCAGTTCTTC. The encoded protein is CASSGLLAGGPNEQFF.

J is TRBJ1-5 and V is TRBV9; 7 bases align to TRBD1. Germline V CDR1 and CDR2: SGDLS, YYNGEE. CDR3 size: 13 residues. Germline trimming cut 3 bases from V and 10 bases from J; bases unmatched to any gene: 7. CDR3 loop: CASSDRQGYPQHF. CDR3 sequence (DNA): TGTGCCAGCAGCGACAGACAGGGATATCCCCAGCATTTT.

J is TRBJ1-2 and V is TRBV5-1; 10 bases fit TRBD1. Germline loops: CDR1 SGHRS, CDR2 YFSETQ. The CDR3 has 14 amino acids. V lost 4 bases, J lost 5 bases, and 5 bases stayed unmatched. CDR3 DNA sequence: TGCGCCAGCAGCCCGGGACAGGGGCGGTATGGCTACACCTTC. This codes for CASSPGQGRYGYTF.

This chain links TRBV24-1 with TRBJ2-1; D tentatively reads TRBD1 or TRBD2 (6 bases each). Germline loops: CDR1 KGHDR, CDR2 SFDVKD. The germline V and J ends were trimmed by 10 bases and 5 bases, with 14 bases remaining between them. This CDR3 is 13 amino acids long. The CDR3 loop reads CATEGGHNNEQFF. CDR3 DNA sequence: TGTGCCACAGAAGGGGGGCACAACAATGAGCAGTTCTTC.

The chain combines TRBV4-1 with TRBJ2-1, with 9 bases fitting TRBD1. This CDR3 is built from 14 residues. Germline V gives CDR1 MGHRA, CDR2 YSYEKL. The trim removed 3 bases at V and 8 bases at J, leaving 5 bases unmatched. CDR3 residues: CASSQRTGADEQFF. DNA of the CDR3: TGCGCCAGCAGCCAGAGGACAGGGGCAGATGAGCAGTTCTTC.

V is TRBV12-3 or TRBV12-4 and J is TRBJ2-5, with D maybe TRBD2 (5 bases). The CDR3 extends over 13 amino acids. The V gene lost 0 bases and the J gene lost 5 bases, with 7 bases spanning the gap. This chain's CDR3 is CASSLARGETQYF. DNA for the CDR3: TGTGCCAGCAGTTTAGCCCGAGGGGAGACCCAGTACTTC.

The J gene is TRBJ2-2, the V gene TRBV4-2, with 10 bases identical to TRBD2. The CDR3 is 15 amino acids. CDR1 and CDR2 from the germline V gene are LGHNA and YNFKEQ. The V segment lost 4 bases and the J segment 6 bases; nucleotides outside the gene matches: 5. The DNA of the CDR3 is TGTGCCAGCAGCCCCGGCAGCGGGGGGGCCGGGGAGCTGTTTTTT. It specifies CASSPGSGGAGELFF.

This clone was detected a few times. The chain carries TRBV9 and TRBJ2-1; the match to TRBD2 covers 11 bases. V lost 4 bases, J lost 4 bases, and 4 bases stayed unmatched. The CDR3 has 15 residues. Germline CDR1 reads SGDLS; CDR2 reads YYNGEE. DNA of the CDR3: TGTGCCAGCAGCCCCGGGACTAGCGGTTACAATGAGCAGTTCTTC. Protein product: CASSPGTSGYNEQFF.

V and J are TRBV30 and TRBJ1-1, with D tentatively TRBD1 (5 bases). Between the trimmed V and J ends, which lost 0 bases and 1 base, there was a span of 12 bases. The CDR3 spans 15 residues. Germline V CDR1 and CDR2: GTSNPN, SVGIG (reference sequence). CDR3 bases: TGTGCCTGGAGTGTACAAGGGGTCGGGAACACTGAAGCTTTCTTT. Its translation is CAWSVQGVGNTEAFF.

The chain has TRBV12-3 or TRBV12-4 and TRBJ1-2, with D unclear. The CDR3 has 13 amino acids. Between the trimmed V and J ends, which lost 2 bases and 8 bases, there was a span of 12 bases. CDR3 residues: CASSLSPSRGYTF. The CDR3 coding sequence is TGTGCCAGCAGTTTATCCCCCAGTCGCGGCTACACCTTC.

The V and J genes are TRBV5-1 and TRBJ2-3, with 9 bases identical to TRBD1. Germline V lookup: CDR1 SGHRS, CDR2 YFSETQ. V shed 0 bases and J 6 bases; nucleotides not matched to a gene: 5. This CDR3 comprises 15 residues. CDR3 loop: CASSLAGTGMDTQYF. Here the CDR3 DNA reads TGCGCCAGCAGCTTGGCAGGGACAGGGATGGATACGCAGTATTTT.